Below, 8 T cell receptor beta chains from the same sample are listed, as sequenced in a study of beta chain features in type 1 diabetes. Sequencing targeted expressed TCRB transcripts, as all isolated RNA had been reverse transcribed. Profiled with immunoSEQ multiplex PCR; TCRdb holds only in-frame clones, not every one. In the table there are 200,000 to 300,000 clones, 25% to 30% of which are singletons. The sequenced sample was central memory CD4+ T cells from blood. These receptors came from a man aged 25 to 40 in good health.

This clone was seen more than once but under ten times. The J gene is TRBJ1-2, the V gene TRBV10-3, with a possible D match to TRBD1 (6 bases). Trimming took off 6 bases at V and 6 bases at J, with 17 bases between the two ends. Germline V gene sequence: CDR1 ENHRY, CDR2 SYGVKD. CDR3 length equals 14 residues. Here the CDR3 reads CAIRGTTGIDGYTF. CDR3 in DNA: TGTGCCATCAGAGGGACAACAGGGATTGATGGCTACACCTTC.

The rearrangement links TRBV7-8 to TRBJ2-5; 14 bases fit TRBD2. The V gene's germline CDR1 is SGHVS and CDR2 FQNEAQ. With V trimmed by 5 bases and J by 4 bases, 9 bases remained unmatched. The CDR3 has 17 amino acids. In DNA form, the CDR3 reads TGTGCCAGCAGCGACCATTATGGACTAGCGGGAGGAGAGACCCAGTACTTC. Protein: CASSDHYGLAGGETQYF.

A few counts support this clone. The rearrangement links TRBV7-2 to TRBJ2-5; D gene uncertain. Germline V gene data show CDR1 as SGHTA and CDR2 as FQGNSA. This CDR3 has 12 residues. V gave up 4 bases and J gave up 5 bases, with 8 bases separating them. The CDR3 nucleotides read TGTGCCAGCAGCTCCCCTTTCGAGACCCAGTACTTC. Its translation is CASSSPFETQYF.

The chain combines TRBV9 with TRBJ2-1; D may be TRBD2 (5 bases). The germline V gene encodes CDR1 SGDLS and CDR2 YYNGEE. Trimming pared 4 bases from V and 8 bases from J, leaving 16 bases between. The CDR3 extends over 14 amino acids. DNA of the CDR3: TGTGCCAGCAGCACCCGGACTCCTCCGGATGAGCAGTTCTTC. As protein: CASSTRTPPDEQFF.

The rearrangement links TRBV5-4 to TRBJ2-2; D is unresolved. V lost 6 bases and J lost 1, with 10 bases in between. Per the germline V gene, CDR1 is SGHNT and CDR2 is YYREEE (reference sequence). The CDR3 contains 14 residues. The CDR3 protein is CASTFTMNTGELFF. The CDR3, as DNA: TGTGCCAGCACCTTCACGATGAACACCGGGGAGCTGTTTTTT.

This clone was counted only a few times. The chain links TRBV14 to TRBJ2-1, with 9 positions matching TRBD1. The V and J ends lost 5 bases and 15 bases, in that order; junction bases with no gene match: 11. CDR1 and CDR2 from the germline V gene are SGHDN and FVKESK. CDR3 length equals 13 residues. This CDR3 is CASSFQPGQGLFF. For the CDR3, the DNA is TGTGCCAGCAGCTTCCAACCGGGACAGGGTTTGTTCTTC. Looking up the rest from reference TRBV14 and TRBJ2-1 gives the full variable domain: EAGVTQFPSHSVIEKGQTVTLRCDPISGHDNLYWYRRVMGKEIKFLLHFVKESKQDESGMPNNRFLAERTGGTYSTLKVQPAELEDSGVYFCASSFQPGQGLFFGPGTRLTVL.

In its sample, this clone was seen many times. CDR3 DNA: TGTGCCAGCAGTCCCAAAGGTCGTGGGGATGAGCAGTACTTC. This sequence encodes CASSPKGRGDEQYF. The V and J genes are TRBV25-1 and TRBJ2-7; D not resolved. The CDR3 has 14 residues. Per the germline V gene, CDR1 is MGHDK and CDR2 is SYGVNS. Trimming cost V 5 bases and J 7 bases, with 18 bases left between them.

This clone has more than one count but fewer than ten. V is TRBV25-1 and J is TRBJ2-1; D remains unclear. This CDR3 is 13 amino acids long. Germline CDR1 MGHDK, CDR2 SYGVNS. Trimming took 7 bases from V and 1 from J, leaving 8 bases between them. The CDR3 nucleotides are TGTGCCAGCACCTCCGGTTCCTACAATGAGCAGTTCTTC. The encoded protein is CASTSGSYNEQFF.